These 10 T cell receptor beta chains originate from one sample sequenced in a study of shared clonotypes between healthy human individuals. Using immunoSEQ multiplex PCR, the repertoire was profiled, and TCRdb retains in-frame clones only, with some absent. The data contain over a million clones, about 96% of them singletons. Sequences were obtained from naive CD4+ T cells sorted from blood. As to subset: CD45RA+ positively selected. Every receptor here comes from a man aged 25-45 years in good health.

This clone was seen once. The V call is TRBV6-4, the J call TRBJ2-1; TRBD2 matches at 12 bases. This CDR3 has 15 amino acids. CDR1 MRHNA and CDR2 SNTAGT come from the germline V gene. Trimming cost V 5 bases and J 2 bases; bases outside gene matches: 1. Written as DNA, the CDR3 is TGTGCCAGCAGTCGACTAGCGGGAGCCTACAATGAGCAGTTCTTC. Protein sequence: CASSRLAGAYNEQFF.

The chain combines TRBV4-1 with TRBJ2-5; TRBD1 matches 10 bases. The CDR3 extends over 15 amino acids. Germline lookup yields CDR1 MGHRA and CDR2 YSYEKL. Trimming at V came to 0 bases and at J to 3 bases, leaving 1 base not matched to a gene. CDR3 in amino acids: CASSQDGTGEETQYF. CDR3 bases: TGCGCCAGCAGCCAAGATGGGACAGGGGAAGAGACCCAGTACTTC.

The chain carries TRBV4-3 and TRBJ2-7; D remains ambiguous. Trimming pared 0 bases from V and 1 base from J, leaving 10 bases between. CDR3 length equals 15 residues. Germline V CDR1 and CDR2: LGHNA, YSLEER. The CDR3 protein is CASSQDPRPSYEQYF. For the CDR3, the DNA is TGCGCCAGCAGCCAAGATCCCCGGCCATCCTACGAGCAGTACTTC.

This clone appeared once. This sequence joins TRBV5-1 and TRBJ2-5; 7 bases are a match to TRBD2. After removal of 1 base from V and 8 bases from J, the junction contained 11 bases not matched to a gene. Germline V lookup: CDR1 SGHRS, CDR2 YFSETQ. This CDR3 is 15 amino acids long. CDR3 sequence (DNA): TGCGCCAGCAGCTTGCCAGAGGAGGGAGGGCAAACCCAGTACTTC. Protein: CASSLPEEGGQTQYF. Full variable domain (outside the CDR3, taken from reference TRBV5-1 and TRBJ2-5): KAGVTQTPRYLIKTRGQQVTLSCSPISGHRSVSWYQQTPGQGLQFLFEYFSETQRNKGNFPGRFSGRQFSNSRSEMNVSTLELGDSALYLCASSLPEEGGQTQYFGPGTRLLVL.

The rearrangement uses TRBV27 and TRBJ2-3; perhaps TRBD2 as D (6 bases). Germline V gives CDR1 MNHEY, CDR2 SMNVEV (reference sequence). This CDR3 has 16 amino acids. The V gene lost 2 bases and the J gene lost 6 bases, with 18 bases spanning the gap. As DNA, the CDR3 is TGTGCCAGCAGTTTACTGGGACTCGGAGCATTGGATACGCAGTATTTT. This translates into CASSLLGLGALDTQYF.

V and J are TRBV9 and TRBJ2-3; no reliable D call. The CDR3 runs 16 residues. Germline CDR1 reads SGDLS; CDR2 reads YYNGEE. The V end was cut by 3 bases, the J end by 2 bases, with 16 bases between. The CDR3 DNA reads TGTGCCAGCAGCGCCCAGGACGGCACTCTCACAGATACGCAGTATTTT. Residues: CASSAQDGTLTDTQYF.

The CDR3 DNA is TGTGCCAGCAGCTATCACGGGACGGCTTCGTTCGCGAACACCGGGGAGCTGTTTTTT. Its protein product is CASSYHGTASFANTGELFF. The V and J genes are TRBV7-3 and TRBJ2-2; D might be TRBD1 or TRBD2, each matching 5 bases. The germline V and J ends were trimmed by 4 bases and 0 bases, with 21 bases remaining between them. CDR1 SGHTA and CDR2 FQGTGA come from the germline V gene. The CDR3 is 19 residues long.

The V and J genes are TRBV5-1 and TRBJ2-5; D is undetermined. The germline V and J ends were trimmed by 3 bases and 1 base, with 7 bases remaining between them. Germline CDR1 SGHRS, CDR2 YFSETQ. This CDR3 has 13 amino acids. The CDR3 loop reads CASSSRAQETQYF. Here the CDR3 DNA reads TGCGCCAGCAGCTCTCGGGCCCAAGAGACCCAGTACTTC.

The chain employs TRBV7-3 and TRBJ1-5, with no clear D. The germline CDR1 and CDR2 sequences are SGHTA and FQGTGA. The CDR3 loop spans 13 amino acids. The germline V and J ends were trimmed by 2 bases and 3 bases, with 5 bases remaining between them. CDR3 coding DNA: TGTGCCAGCAGCTTAGGAATCAATCAGCCCCAGCATTTT. This codes for CASSLGINQPQHF.

V and J are TRBV28 and TRBJ2-1, with D uncertain. V gave up 6 bases and J gave up 6 bases, with 12 bases separating them. This CDR3 region has 13 residues. Looked up from germline, CDR1 is MDHEN and CDR2 is SYDVKM. The CDR3 region has the DNA TGTGCCAGCAGCCTCTCGGTCCCCAATGAGCAGTTCTTC. Protein product: CASSLSVPNEQFF.